This TCR beta chain was sequenced in a study of identical twins. Study-wide results and caveats: Excess sharing by twins proved weaker in beta out-of-frame sequences.

This clonotype has more than one count but fewer than ten. Its antigen remains unknown. Template switching, a step in the protocol, added a universal primer site, and cDNA carried unique molecular identifiers. TCRdb called the 5' RACE reads again in MiXCR, with one record for every CDR3 protein. The table includes 570,000 or so distinct CDR3 sequences, 9.6% detected once. These sequences were also reported in another study, on yellow fever vaccine responses in identical twins. This second study notes: The T cell response to vaccination in identical twins was reportedly partly convergent and partly personalized.

Sequencing was performed on PBMCs. This receptor was obtained from a woman under 30 in good health.

The CDR3 loop reads CASSLRGEEQFF. CDR3 DNA sequence: TGTGCCAGCAGCTTGCGAGGGGAGGAGCAGTTCTTC. The rearrangement links TRBV7-8 to TRBJ2-1; either TRBD1 or TRBD2 may supply D (5 bases each). V lost 3 bases, J lost 10 bases, and 10 bases lay in between. Germline loops: CDR1 SGHVS, CDR2 FQNEAQ. The CDR3 runs to 12 residues.